These T cell receptor beta chains were read from a single sample in a study of blood T cell repertoires in COVID-19. Clones were sequenced by immunoSEQ multiplex PCR, and TCRdb holds only the in-frame ones, with some missing. The sample yields more than 60,000 clones, about 90% seen once. Sequencing was performed on peripheral blood. The receptors were gathered from a human donor in a cohort sampled during active COVID-19. Both conserved end residues are part of each CDR3. A D gene is named only where the DNA matches it firmly.

J gene,D gene,V gene,CDR3 DNA,CDR3 protein
TRBJ2-7,NA,TRBV3-1/TRBV3-2,TGTGCCAGCAGCCAACAACCGGCTAGTATCCTCTACGAGCAGTACTTC,CASSQQPASILYEQYF
TRBJ1-1,NA,TRBV7-2,TGTGCCAGCAGCCGGACAGACACTGAAGCTTTCTTT,CASSRTDTEAFF
TRBJ1-2,TRBD1,TRBV6-6,TGTGCCAGCAGTTACGGGACAGGGGCTTCTGGGGGCTACACCTTC,CASSYGTGASGGYTF
TRBJ2-7,TRBD1,TRBV11-2,TGTGCCAGCAGCTTAAATACAGGGGGCATGGGCGAGCAGTACTTC,CASSLNTGGMGEQYF
TRBJ2-5,NA,TRBV6-5,TGTGCCAGCGACAGGAATCAAGAGACCCAGTACTTC,CASDRNQETQYF
TRBJ2-1,NA,TRBV11-2,TGTGCCAGCAGCTTCCGGGCGGGGAGCTCCTACAATGAGCAGTTCTTC,CASSFRAGSSYNEQFF
TRBJ2-1,TRBD1,TRBV9,TGTGCCAGCAGCGTCCTGGGACAGGGGGCTTACAATGAGCAGTTCTTC,CASSVLGQGAYNEQFF
TRBJ2-2,NA,TRBV6-2/TRBV6-3,TGTGCCAGCAGTTACAACCCTGCCAGGGCGAGCACCGGGGAGCTGTTTTTT,CASSYNPARASTGELFF
TRBJ2-1,NA,TRBV7-6,TGTGCCAGCAGCTTATTTGTGGGGGGGGGCCCCCAGAATGAGCAGTTCTTC,CASSLFVGGGPQNEQFF
TRBJ1-2,TRBD1,TRBV7-2,TGTGCCAGCAGCCCAGCGGTTCAGGGGGATGGCTACACCTTC,CASSPAVQGDGYTF
TRBJ2-7,TRBD1,TRBV6-5,TGTGCCAGCAGCCAAGACAGGGTTTCGCAGTACTTC,CASSQDRVSQYF
TRBJ2-7,TRBD1,TRBV5-5,TGTGCCAGCAGCGTCTTTGCAGGGGGCGACGAGCAGTACTTC,CASSVFAGGDEQYF
TRBJ2-1,TRBD2,TRBV7-2,TGTGCCAGCAGGGAGCTAGCGGGGGGGCAGGATGAGCAGTTCTTC,CASRELAGGQDEQFF
TRBJ2-1,TRBD2,TRBV5-1,TGCGCCAGCAGCACCCGACTAGCGGGGGGGGATGAGCAGTTCTTC,CASSTRLAGGDEQFF
TRBJ2-1,TRBD2,TRBV12-5,TGTGCTAGTGCCCCACTAGCGGGGGGCCTGGGACCGAACAATGAGCAGTTCTTC,CASAPLAGGLGPNNEQFF
TRBJ2-2,NA,TRBV3-1/TRBV3-2,TGTGCCAGCAGCCCCGGAGGGGACTCCCGCGACAGGGAGCTGTTTTTT,CASSPGGDSRDRELFF
TRBJ2-7,NA,TRBV7-3,TGTGCCAGCAGCCCCCGTGGGCCGAGCTCCTACGAGCAGTACTTC,CASSPRGPSSYEQYF
TRBJ2-2,NA,TRBV7-3,TGTGCCAGCAGCTCGACACGGAACACCGGGGAGCTGTTTTTT,CASSSTRNTGELFF
TRBJ1-2,TRBD1,TRBV7-8,TGTGCCAGCAGCCAAGGGACAGTTCATGGCTACACCTTC,CASSQGTVHGYTF
TRBJ1-5,TRBD1,TRBV11-2,TGTGCCAGCAGCCGGATAACAGGGGATCAGCCCCAGCATTTT,CASSRITGDQPQHF
TRBJ2-3,NA,TRBV9,TGTGCCAGCAGCGTAGGAGCGTTCACAGATACGCAGTATTTT,CASSVGAFTDTQYF
TRBJ1-4,NA,TRBV7-2,TGTGCCAGCACAGGACTAATGGGTGAAAAACTGTTTTTT,CASTGLMGEKLFF
TRBJ1-1,NA,TRBV18,TGTGCCAGCTCACCAAGGCCGGCCAGGGGTGGTACTGAAGCTTTCTTT,CASSPRPARGGTEAFF
TRBJ2-2,TRBD2,TRBV9,TGTGCCAGCAGCCCCCGGTCTGGGACTAGCGGGGGGGTTAACACCGGGGAGCTGTTTTTT,CASSPRSGTSGGVNTGELFF
TRBJ1-4,TRBD1,TRBV27,TGTGCCAGCAGACTTCAGGGGGAAACTAATGAAAAACTGTTTTTT,CASRLQGETNEKLFF
TRBJ1-2,TRBD1,TRBV5-1,TGCGCCAGCAGCTTGGAAGGGGGCAGCTATGGCTACACCTTC,CASSLEGGSYGYTF
TRBJ1-2,NA,TRBV7-9,TGTGCCAGCAGCTTGCCGGACAGTAACTATGGCTACACCTTC,CASSLPDSNYGYTF